The 5 T cell receptor beta chains given below trace back to one sample, sequenced in a study of shared clonotypes between healthy human individuals. Method: immunoSEQ multiplex PCR; TCRdb's copy keeps in-frame clones and lacks some. The table shows approximately 530,000 clones, with 96% occurring only once. The sequencing sample was made of naive CD4+ T cells sorted from blood. Subset: CD45RA+ positively selected. These receptors came from a woman in her twenties or thirties in good health.

The CDR3 nucleotides are TGTGCCAGCAGCGGATGGGACAACCGTACGCACACCATATATTTT. Its protein product is CASSGWDNRTHTIYF. This chain links TRBV9 with TRBJ1-3; D is possibly TRBD1 (6 bases). This CDR3 is 15 amino acids long. V lost 3 bases and J lost 8, with 18 bases in between. From germline, CDR1 is SGDLS and CDR2 YYNGEE.

This rearrangement joins TRBV6-5 to TRBJ1-4; 8 bases agree with TRBD1. V was pared by 2 bases and J by 5 bases, with 4 bases of the junction left unmatched. This CDR3 region has 15 residues. CDR1 and CDR2 (germline): MNHEY, SVGAGI. Here the CDR3 reads CASSYGGQANEKLFF. The CDR3 DNA sequence: TGTGCCAGCAGTTACGGGGGACAGGCGAATGAAAAACTGTTTTTT.

V is TRBV4-1 and J is TRBJ2-4, with a tentative D call TRBD2 (6 bases). The length of the CDR3 is 15 residues. Trimming took off 3 bases at V and 5 bases at J, with 14 bases between the two ends. CDR1 and CDR2 (germline): MGHRA, YSYEKL. CDR3 sequence: CASSHLGGPQNIQYF. CDR3 bases: TGCGCCAGCAGCCACCTGGGGGGACCCCAAAACATTCAGTACTTC.

The V call is TRBV19, the J call TRBJ2-1; the match to TRBD1 covers 10 bases. V was clipped by 7 bases and J by 6 bases; unmatched bases: 9. Germline V gives CDR1 LNHDA, CDR2 SQIVND (reference sequence). The CDR3 is made up of 15 amino acids. In nucleotides, the CDR3 is TGTGCCAGTACCTCGTCGGGACAGGGGTTCAATGAGCAGTTCTTC. Its translation is CASTSSGQGFNEQFF.

The CDR3 region has the DNA TGTGCCAGCAGCCAATCGGACCTTTCCTACAATGAGCAGTTCTTC. Residues: CASSQSDLSYNEQFF. The chain employs TRBV7-2 and TRBJ2-1; D remains ambiguous. The V end was cut by 5 bases, the J end by 1 base, with 12 bases between. Germline lookup yields CDR1 SGHTA and CDR2 FQGNSA. The length of the CDR3 is 15 residues. Using reference TRBV7-2 and TRBJ2-1 for the parts outside the CDR3, the full variable domain is GAGVSQSPSNKVTEKGKDVELRCDPISGHTALYWYRQSLGQGLEFLIYFQGNSAPDKSGLPSDRFSAERTGGSVSTLTIQRTQQEDSAVYLCASSQSDLSYNEQFFGPGTRLTVL.